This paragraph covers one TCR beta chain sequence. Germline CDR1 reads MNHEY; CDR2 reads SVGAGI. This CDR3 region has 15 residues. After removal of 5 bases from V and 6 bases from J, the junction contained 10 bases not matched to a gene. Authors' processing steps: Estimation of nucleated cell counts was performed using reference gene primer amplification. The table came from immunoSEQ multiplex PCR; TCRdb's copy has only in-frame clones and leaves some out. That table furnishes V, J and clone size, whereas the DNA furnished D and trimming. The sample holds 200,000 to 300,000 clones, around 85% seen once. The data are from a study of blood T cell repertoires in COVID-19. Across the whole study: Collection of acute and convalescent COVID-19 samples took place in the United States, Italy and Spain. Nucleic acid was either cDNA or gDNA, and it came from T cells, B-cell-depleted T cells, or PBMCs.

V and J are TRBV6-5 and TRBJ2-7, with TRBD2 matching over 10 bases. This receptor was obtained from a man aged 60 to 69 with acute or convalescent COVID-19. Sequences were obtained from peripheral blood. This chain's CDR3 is CASSPGGLAGVEQYF. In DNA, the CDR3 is TGTGCCAGCAGTCCCGGGGGGCTAGCGGGAGTCGAGCAGTACTTC.